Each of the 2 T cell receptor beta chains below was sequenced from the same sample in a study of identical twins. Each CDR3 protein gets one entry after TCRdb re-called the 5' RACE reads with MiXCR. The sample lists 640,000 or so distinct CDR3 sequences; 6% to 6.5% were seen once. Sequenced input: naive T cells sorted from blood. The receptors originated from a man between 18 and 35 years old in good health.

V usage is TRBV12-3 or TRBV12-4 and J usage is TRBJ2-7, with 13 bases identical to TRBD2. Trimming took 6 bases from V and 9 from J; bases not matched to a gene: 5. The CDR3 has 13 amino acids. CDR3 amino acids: CASRLAGGPGQYF. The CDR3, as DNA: TGTGCCAGCAGACTAGCGGGAGGGCCCGGGCAGTACTTC.

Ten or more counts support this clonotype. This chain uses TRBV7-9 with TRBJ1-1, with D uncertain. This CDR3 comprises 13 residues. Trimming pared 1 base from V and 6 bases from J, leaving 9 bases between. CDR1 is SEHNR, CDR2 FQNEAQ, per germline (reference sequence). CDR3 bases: TGTGCCAGCAGCTTAGGGATACGCGCTGAAGCTTTCTTT. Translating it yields CASSLGIRAEAFF. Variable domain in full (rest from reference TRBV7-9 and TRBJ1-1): DTGVSQNPRHKITKRGQNVTFRCDPISEHNRLYWYRQTLGQGPEFLTYFQNEAQLEKSRLLSDRFSAERPKGSFSTLEIQRTEQGDSAMYLCASSLGIRAEAFFGQGTRLTVV.